The T cell receptor (beta chain) under discussion was sequenced for a study of blood T cell repertoires in COVID-19. Study-wide background: Some COVID-19 samples were acute and others convalescent; all came from the United States, Italy and Spain. The analysed material was cDNA or gDNA that came from T cells, B-cell-depleted T cells, or PBMCs.

In the original analysis: From reference gene primer amplification, estimates of nucleated cell counts were derived. Assay used: immunoSEQ multiplex PCR; TCRdb lists only in-frame clones, some missing. V, J and clone size reflect that table, while D and trimming were determined from the DNA. The repertoire consists of 130,000 to 150,000 clones, with about 86% occurring once and the leading ten covering about 7.5%. This CDR3 contains 16 residues. Germline V gives CDR1 SGHTA, CDR2 FQGNSA. V shed 0 bases and J 1 base; nucleotides not matched to a gene: 0. This clonotype originated in a human donor in a cohort sampled during active COVID-19. The chain recombines TRBV7-2 with TRBJ2-7, with 13 positions matching TRBD2. The sequencing sample was made of peripheral blood. The CDR3 region has the DNA TGTGCCAGCAGCTTAGCGGGACTAGCGGGGTCCTACGAGCAGTACTTC. Translating gives CASSLAGLAGSYEQYF.